The clone carrying this TCR beta chain has more than one count but fewer than ten. The CDR3 has 13 residues. Germline V gene data show CDR1 as KGHDR and CDR2 as SFDVKD. V shed 3 bases and J shed 5 bases, with 9 bases lying between them. This entry comes from a study of blood T cell repertoires in COVID-19. At the level of the study: From the United States, Italy and Spain came samples of acute and convalescent COVID-19.

In the original processing: Scientists estimated how many nucleated cells there were by amplifying reference gene primers. Using immunoSEQ multiplex PCR, the repertoire was profiled, and TCRdb retains in-frame clones only, with some absent. For V, J and clone size, that table is used; D and trimming come from the DNA. Of 90,000 to 100,000 clones in the sample, 65% to 85% were seen once. The sequencing input was peripheral blood. The chain uses TRBV24-1 and TRBJ2-5; possible D gene TRBD2, 5 bases. The source is an elderly woman with acute or convalescent COVID-19. CDR3 DNA: TGTGCCACCAGTGATGCGGGTCGGGAGACCCAGTACTTC. Residues: CATSDAGRETQYF.